The text below deals with one T cell receptor (beta chain). The data were taken from a study of blood T cell repertoires in COVID-19. Overall study context: Collection of acute and convalescent COVID-19 samples took place in the United States, Italy and Spain.

Methods used by the authors: Amplifying reference gene primers gave estimates of nucleated cell counts. The repertoire was sequenced with immunoSEQ multiplex PCR; TCRdb's copy has only in-frame clones and lacks some. V, J and clone size reflect that table, while D and trimming were determined from the DNA. Of over 90,000 clones listed, about four fifths are singletons. This clonotype was sampled from a man older than 75 with COVID-19, enrolled during active disease. What was sequenced was peripheral blood.

DNA of the CDR3: TGTGCCAGCTCCCAGGGTGTTGGGCCCCAGCATTTT. Its translation is CASSQGVGPQHF. This chain links TRBV2 with TRBJ1-5; D is perhaps TRBD1 (5 bases). The CDR3 spans 12 residues. V was cut by 8 bases and J by 9 bases, with 14 bases left in between. Germline CDR1 is SNHLY and CDR2 is FYNNEI. Supplemented by reference TRBV2 and TRBJ1-5, the full variable domain reads EPEVTQTPSHQVTQMGQEVILRCVPISNHLYFYWYRQILGQKVEFLVSFYNNEISEKSEIFDDQFSVERPDGSNFTLKIRSTKLEDSAMYFCASSQGVGPQHFGDGTRLSIL.